Listed below are T cell receptor beta chains from one sample, sequenced in a study of graft-versus-host responses after intestinal transplantation. Produced via immunoSEQ multiplex PCR; TCRdb's table is partial and in-frame only. This sample has tens of thousands of clones, with 92% found just once. These receptors' targets are unknown. The sequenced sample was unstimulated CD4+ T cells sorted from spleen or lymph node cells, obtained before transplant. These receptors all stem from a human donor who was the organ donor for an intestinal transplant. Both conserved end residues are part of each CDR3. D genes are given only for firm matches. Rows may omit the clone size; those that give it use once, few, many or a size class.

D	size	V	J	CDR3	DNA
TRBD2	once	TRBV28	TRBJ2-7	CASSIAGGEEQYF	TGTGCCAGCAGTATAGCGGGGGGAGAAGAGCAGTACTTC
TRBD1	.	TRBV5-1	TRBJ1-1	CASGPGTANMNTEAFF	TGCGCCAGCGGACCTGGGACAGCAAACATGAACACTGAAGCTTTCTTT
TRBD1	once	TRBV19	TRBJ1-2	CASSGQANYGYTF	TGTGCCAGTAGTGGACAGGCTAACTATGGCTACACCTTC
.	.	TRBV28	TRBJ1-1	CASSFTWWQVNTEAFF	TGTGCCAGCAGTTTTACGTGGTGGCAGGTGAACACTGAAGCTTTCTTT
TRBD2	.	TRBV7-2	TRBJ2-5	CASSTRLAGGIETQYF	TGTGCCAGCAGCACCCGACTAGCGGGAGGGATAGAGACCCAGTACTTC
.	.	TRBV11-2	TRBJ2-2	CASSSQYGELFF	TGTGCCAGCAGCTCTCAGTACGGGGAGCTGTTTTTT
.	.	TRBV28	TRBJ1-5	CASSLQGYQPQHF	TGTGCCAGCAGTTTACAGGGCTATCAGCCCCAGCATTTT
.	.	TRBV30	TRBJ2-2	CAWSVRGGWDTGELFF	TGTGCCTGGAGTGTACGTGGAGGATGGGACACCGGGGAGCTGTTTTTT
.	.	TRBV7-9	TRBJ2-6	CASSLLGSGANVLTF	TGTGCCAGCAGCTTACTGGGGTCTGGGGCCAACGTCCTGACTTTC
TRBD2	few	TRBV27	TRBJ2-1	CASSLFLAGGSSYNEQFF	TGTGCCAGCAGTTTATTCCTAGCGGGAGGCAGCTCCTACAATGAGCAGTTCTTC
TRBD2	.	TRBV5-4	TRBJ2-7	CASSSTSGMYEQYF	TGTGCCAGCAGCTCGACTAGCGGGATGTACGAGCAGTACTTC
TRBD2	.	TRBV29-1	TRBJ2-2	CSVELAGGNTGELFF	TGCAGCGTTGAACTAGCGGGAGGGAACACCGGGGAGCTGTTTTTT
TRBD2	.	TRBV5-4	TRBJ2-5	CASSTGLAGQETQYF	TGTGCCAGCAGCACGGGACTAGCGGGGCAAGAGACCCAGTACTTC
TRBD2	.	TRBV5-1	TRBJ2-7	CASSQGLAGGDEQYF	TGCGCCAGCAGCCAGGGACTAGCGGGAGGTGACGAGCAGTACTTC
TRBD2	.	TRBV28	TRBJ2-7	CASSTEAGGPGEQYF	TGTGCCAGCAGTACGGAAGCGGGAGGGCCGGGGGAGCAGTACTTC
TRBD2	once	TRBV15	TRBJ2-3	CATSRLAGTDTQYF	TGTGCCACCAGCAGACTAGCGGGCACAGATACGCAGTATTTT
.	.	TRBV7-2	TRBJ1-2	CASSPDGRNYGYTF	TGTGCCAGCAGCCCAGACGGCCGCAACTATGGCTACACCTTC
.	.	TRBV19	TRBJ2-2	CASTTTGRNTGELFF	TGTGCCAGTACCACGACAGGCCGGAACACCGGGGAGCTGTTTTTT
TRBD2	once	TRBV19	TRBJ2-2	CASSAGGLNTGELFF	TGTGCCAGTAGTGCGGGGGGGCTGAACACCGGGGAGCTGTTTTTT
TRBD2	.	TRBV6-5	TRBJ2-1	CASSSQASGRSNEQFF	TGTGCCAGCAGTTCCCAAGCTAGCGGGAGAAGCAATGAGCAGTTCTTC
.	.	TRBV5-4	TRBJ2-3	CASSFEPDTQYF	TGTGCCAGCAGCTTTGAACCAGATACGCAGTATTTT
TRBD1	.	TRBV11-2	TRBJ1-4	CASSRTGVTNEKLFF	TGTGCCAGCAGTCGGACAGGGGTGACTAATGAAAAACTGTTTTTT
TRBD1	.	TRBV5-4	TRBJ2-3	CASSFDRGRTDTQYF	TGTGCCAGCAGCTTCGACAGGGGGCGTACAGATACGCAGTATTTT
.	.	TRBV7-2	TRBJ2-2	CASSLSSNTGELFF	TGTGCCAGCAGCTTATCCTCCAACACCGGGGAGCTGTTTTTT
.	.	TRBV28	TRBJ2-7	CASSTGTLYEQYF	TGTGCCAGCAGCACAGGGACCCTCTACGAGCAGTACTTC
TRBD2	.	TRBV2	TRBJ2-5	CASSDRLAGQETQYF	TGTGCCAGCAGTGATCGGCTAGCGGGTCAAGAGACCCAGTACTTC
TRBD2	.	TRBV2	TRBJ2-3	CASSEFPGLPTREWADTQYF	TGTGCCAGCAGTGAGTTCCCGGGACTACCCACGCGGGAGTGGGCAGATACGCAGTATTTT
.	.	TRBV4-2	TRBJ1-1	CASSQETRNTEAFF	TGTGCCAGCAGCCAAGAAACAAGAAACACTGAAGCTTTCTTT
.	.	TRBV5-6	TRBJ2-5	CASSLAKGQGYPQETQYF	TGTGCCAGCAGCTTGGCCAAGGGGCAGGGGTACCCCCAAGAGACCCAGTACTTC
.	few	TRBV19	TRBJ1-4	CASRTGTEKLFF	TGTGCCAGTAGAACCGGGACAGAAAAACTGTTTTTT
.	.	TRBV4-1	TRBJ2-3	CASSQTGFTDTQYF	TGCGCCAGCAGCCAAACGGGGTTCACAGATACGCAGTATTTT
TRBD2	.	TRBV27	TRBJ2-3	CASSPRLAGGTDTQYF	TGTGCCAGCAGTCCCCGACTAGCGGGAGGCACAGATACGCAGTATTTT
.	.	TRBV7-2	TRBJ2-3	CASSLGVRGLGDTQYF	TGTGCCAGCAGCTTAGGAGTAAGGGGCCTGGGAGATACGCAGTATTTT
.	.	TRBV12-5	TRBJ1-2	CASGLACLQGKIYGYTF	TGTGCTAGTGGTTTGGCTTGTTTGCAGGGAAAGATCTATGGCTACACCTTC
.	once	TRBV5-6	TRBJ2-1	CASSLGSGNEQFF	TGTGCCAGCAGCTTGGGGTCTGGTAATGAGCAGTTCTTC
TRBD2	.	TRBV7-3	TRBJ2-1	CASSLTSGRHNEQFF	TGTGCCAGCAGCTTGACTAGCGGGAGACACAATGAGCAGTTCTTC
.	.	TRBV5-1	TRBJ2-5	CASSLRETQYF	TGCGCCAGCAGCTTGAGAGAGACCCAGTACTTC
TRBD2	.	TRBV9	TRBJ2-7	CASSVGTSGIYEQYF	TGTGCCAGCAGCGTAGGGACTAGCGGGATCTACGAGCAGTACTTC
TRBD1	.	TRBV6-4	TRBJ2-5	CASSDSGPGQGEETQYF	TGTGCCAGCAGTGACTCGGGACCGGGACAGGGGGAAGAGACCCAGTACTTC
.	.	TRBV5-8	TRBJ2-7	CASSLLAGPYEQYF	TGTGCCAGCAGCTTGTTGGCAGGCCCCTACGAGCAGTACTTC
.	.	TRBV30	TRBJ1-3	CAWTPDRSYSGNTIYF	TGTGCCTGGACCCCCGACAGGAGCTACTCTGGAAACACCATATATTTT
.	.	TRBV2	TRBJ2-7	CASSVATIAYEQYF	TGTGCCAGCAGTGTGGCGACTATCGCCTACGAGCAGTACTTC
.	.	TRBV11-2	TRBJ2-1	CASSAMTSYNEQFF	TGTGCCAGCAGCGCCATGACTTCCTACAATGAGCAGTTCTTC
.	.	TRBV6-5	TRBJ1-2	CASSYSGRGAGYTF	TGTGCCAGCAGTTACTCTGGGCGGGGGGCTGGCTACACCTTC
TRBD1	.	TRBV5-1	TRBJ2-2	CASSLETGGVTGELFF	TGCGCCAGCAGCTTGGAGACAGGGGGCGTGACCGGGGAGCTGTTTTTT
.	.	TRBV19	TRBJ1-5	CASSIAGGNQPQHF	TGTGCCAGTAGTATAGCAGGGGGCAATCAGCCCCAGCATTTT
TRBD2	.	TRBV11-3	TRBJ2-3	CASSLGMTSGPSTDTQYF	TGTGCCAGCAGCTTAGGGATGACTAGCGGACCTAGCACAGATACGCAGTATTTT
TRBD2	once	TRBV7-8	TRBJ2-2	CASSFGLAEGELFF	TGTGCCAGCAGCTTTGGACTAGCGGAGGGGGAGCTGTTTTTT
TRBD2	.	TRBV14	TRBJ2-5	CASSHPGLAGGSETQYF	TGTGCCAGCAGCCATCCGGGACTAGCGGGAGGGTCGGAGACCCAGTACTTC
.	.	TRBV18	TRBJ1-1	CASSPGANTEAFF	TGTGCCAGCTCACCAGGGGCAAACACTGAAGCTTTCTTT
.	.	TRBV5-5	TRBJ2-1	CASSFRDNSYNEQFF	TGTGCCAGCAGCTTCCGGGACAACTCCTACAATGAGCAGTTCTTC
TRBD2	.	TRBV5-1	TRBJ2-6	CASTGGLAGANVLTF	TGCGCCAGCACGGGGGGGTTGGCTGGGGCCAACGTCCTGACTTTC
TRBD2	.	TRBV14	TRBJ2-7	CASSGPSGRADEQYF	TGTGCCAGCAGCGGCCCTAGCGGGAGGGCGGACGAGCAGTACTTC
TRBD2	.	TRBV28	TRBJ2-1	CASSRSDLAGGPNEQFF	TGTGCCAGCAGCCGCTCCGACCTAGCGGGGGGACCGAATGAGCAGTTCTTC
TRBD2	.	TRBV28	TRBJ2-5	CASSFGTSGRAETQYF	TGTGCCAGCAGTTTCGGGACTAGCGGGAGGGCCGAGACCCAGTACTTC
.	.	TRBV5-1	TRBJ1-2	CASSSTGTNYGYTF	TGCGCCAGCAGCTCTACCGGGACAAACTATGGCTACACCTTC